This T cell receptor (beta chain) emerged from a study of early T cells in non-severe SARS-CoV-2 infection. Turning to the study itself: The authors sequenced bulk RNA from unsorted whole blood, leaving chains unpaired. Study results and limitations: Private and CD4 specificities were missed by VDJdb matching, which favored anti-spike CD8 responses.

V was clipped by 5 bases and J by 5 bases, with 10 bases between them. Germline CDR1 SEHNR, CDR2 FQNEAQ (reference sequence). This CDR3 spans 14 amino acids. This clonotype was seen only a few times. Antigen unknown. The TCR library protocol attached unique molecular identifiers to the individual cDNA molecules. Each CDR3 protein gets one entry after TCRdb re-called the 5' RACE reads with MiXCR. Of fewer than 85,000 distinct CDR3 sequences listed, roughly 10% are singletons. Here the sequenced sample was whole blood, taken at baseline. The sequence was obtained from an adult who was a healthcare worker with PCR-confirmed SARS-CoV-2 infection or an uninfected control (not recorded which). The rearrangement links TRBV7-9 to TRBJ1-6; D remains unclear. The CDR3 here is CASSPDNNNSPLHF. The CDR3 nucleotides are TGTGCCAGCAGCCCAGACAACAATAATTCACCCCTCCACTTT.